This TCR beta chain was observed in a study of T-cell reconstitution after alpha-beta-depleted transplantation in children. This clonotype was found a few times. Using unique molecular identifiers, the investigators prepared the TCRbeta library. A single record per CDR3 protein comes from TCRdb applying MiXCR to the PCR reads. Here the sample spans 250,000 to 350,000 distinct CDR3 sequences, 9.5% to 10% being singletons. The material was PBMCs from the stem cell graft donor, obtained from the stem cell graft. The sequence came from a human donor who donated a stem cell graft to a child with SCID.

The CDR3 sequence is CASSLDLGRHEQYF. The DNA of the CDR3 is TGTGCCAGCAGCTTAGATCTAGGAAGGCACGAGCAGTACTTC. This rearrangement joins TRBV11-2 to TRBJ2-7; D remains unclear. From germline, CDR1 is SGHAT and CDR2 FQNNGV. Trimming removed 0 bases from V and 5 bases from J, with 11 bases in between. This CDR3 has 14 amino acids.